A single sample is the source of the 22 T cell receptor beta chains below, sequenced in a study of blood T cell repertoires in COVID-19. Produced via immunoSEQ multiplex PCR; TCRdb's table is partial and in-frame only. The sample contains a few hundred thousand clones, roughly 80% of which appear only once. The sequenced sample consisted of peripheral blood. Source of these receptors: a woman aged 80 or over with COVID-19, enrolled during active disease.

The chain has TRBV30 and TRBJ2-7; 9 nucleotides agree with TRBD1. V gave up 4 bases and J gave up 5 bases; unmatched junction bases: 9. The germline V gene encodes CDR1 GTSNPN and CDR2 SVGIG (reference sequence). This CDR3 has 14 residues. CDR3 loop: CAWTGGTGWNEQYF. CDR3 in DNA: TGTGCCTGGACCGGCGGGACAGGGTGGAACGAGCAGTACTTC.

The gene calls are TRBV7-9 and TRBJ2-5; maybe TRBD1 (5 bases). This CDR3 region has 15 residues. Germline V gene sequence: CDR1 SEHNR, CDR2 FQNEAQ (reference sequence). Trimming left V 1 base short and J 5 bases short, with 14 bases between. As DNA, the CDR3 is TGTGCCAGCAGCTTAGGGGGCGCGGTTTCCGAGACCCAGTACTTC. It translates to CASSLGGAVSETQYF.

This chain links TRBV30 with TRBJ2-5, with 11 bases identical to TRBD1. The CDR3 spans 15 residues. After removal of 1 base from V and 3 bases from J, the junction contained 4 bases not matched to a gene. The germline V gene encodes CDR1 GTSNPN and CDR2 SVGIG (reference sequence). The CDR3 DNA follows: TGTGCCTGGAGTGGCTCGGGACAGGGGGAAGAGACCCAGTACTTC. Protein product: CAWSGSGQGEETQYF.

The chain carries TRBV5-1 and TRBJ2-2; possibly TRBD2 for D (5 bases). Between the trimmed V and J ends, which lost 0 bases and 1 base, there was a span of 13 bases. Germline V CDR1 and CDR2: SGHRS, YFSETQ. This CDR3 is built from 17 residues. CDR3 sequence: CASSLAGFRENTGELFF. The DNA for the CDR3 is TGCGCCAGCAGCTTGGCCGGGTTCCGGGAGAACACCGGGGAGCTGTTTTTT. The whole variable domain, filled in from reference TRBV5-1 and TRBJ2-2, reads KAGVTQTPRYLIKTRGQQVTLSCSPISGHRSVSWYQQTPGQGLQFLFEYFSETQRNKGNFPGRFSGRQFSNSRSEMNVSTLELGDSALYLCASSLAGFRENTGELFFGEGSRLTVL.

The gene calls are TRBV6-5 and TRBJ1-1, with D tentatively TRBD1 (6 bases). The germline V and J ends were trimmed by 6 bases and 5 bases, with 13 bases remaining between them. The CDR3 consists of 13 residues. CDR1 is MNHEY and CDR2 is SVGAGI in the germline V gene. Written as DNA, the CDR3 is TGTGCCAGCAGACGACAGGAGAGGACTGAAGCTTTCTTT. It is translated as CASRRQERTEAFF.

This chain joins TRBV19 and TRBJ1-2; D might be TRBD1 (5 bases). CDR3 size: 11 residues. Trimming left V 7 bases short and J 3 bases short, with 6 bases between. Germline V lookup: CDR1 LNHDA, CDR2 SQIVND (reference sequence). In nucleotides, the CDR3 is TGTGCCAGTAAGGGGTACTATGGCTACACCTTC. This encodes CASKGYYGYTF.

The count of this clone is one. The J gene is TRBJ1-1, the V gene TRBV28; D ambiguous. CDR3 length: 12 amino acids. The germline CDR1 and CDR2 sequences are MDHEN and SYDVKM. V lost 7 bases and J lost 4, with 10 bases in between. The chain's CDR3 is CASKGEVTEAFF. The CDR3 bases are TGTGCCAGCAAGGGAGAGGTCACTGAAGCTTTCTTT.

V is TRBV7-2 and J is TRBJ2-7, with D possibly being TRBD1 (6 bases). Deletions cut 2 bases from V and 5 bases from J, with 10 bases between. This CDR3 comprises 13 residues. Germline CDR1 and CDR2: SGHTA and FQGNSA. Written as DNA, the CDR3 is TGTGCCAGCAGCTTATACAGGGACAACGAGCAGTACTTC. Its translation: CASSLYRDNEQYF.

This rearrangement joins TRBV7-2 to TRBJ1-1; D gene ambiguous. V lost 2 bases and J lost 3, with 13 bases in between. This CDR3 is 15 amino acids long. Germline CDR1 reads SGHTA; CDR2 reads FQGNSA. CDR3 region: CASSLWNYLDTEAFF. CDR3 DNA sequence: TGTGCCAGCAGCTTATGGAACTATTTGGACACTGAAGCTTTCTTT.

The chain uses TRBV3-1 (or the pseudogene TRBV3-2) and TRBJ1-1, with 8 bases fitting TRBD1. Germline loops: CDR1 LGHDT, CDR2 YNNKEL (reference sequence). The CDR3 has 12 amino acids. V gave up 5 bases and J gave up 12 bases; unmatched junction bases: 8. Here the CDR3 DNA reads TGTGCCAGCAGCTCGGGACAGGTCGGGACTTTCTTT. It specifies CASSSGQVGTFF.

The chain recombines TRBV6-5 with TRBJ2-2; no definite D call. The CDR3 runs 13 residues. CDR1 is MNHEY and CDR2 is SVGAGI in the germline V gene. The V gene lost 4 bases and the J gene lost 6 bases, with 9 bases spanning the gap. The CDR3 DNA reads as TGTGCCAGCAGTTCGCGGTCGCCCGGGGAGCTGTTTTTT. It codes for CASSSRSPGELFF.

The chain couples TRBV7-9 to TRBJ1-1; no reliable D call. From germline, CDR1 is SEHNR and CDR2 FQNEAQ (reference sequence). The CDR3 runs 12 residues. Trimming left V 11 bases short and J 5 bases short, with 15 bases between. The chain's CDR3 is CAPRSLVTEAFF. In nucleotides, the CDR3 is TGTGCCCCTAGGAGTCTCGTGACTGAAGCTTTCTTT.

The chain combines TRBV30 with TRBJ2-2, with 8 bases fitting TRBD2. Germline assignment: CDR1 GTSNPN and CDR2 SVGIG (reference sequence). V was pared by 5 bases and J by 4 bases, with 6 bases of the junction left unmatched. The CDR3 runs to 14 residues. The chain's CDR3 is CAWSSGGSTGELFF. DNA for the CDR3: TGTGCCTGGTCAAGCGGGGGTAGCACCGGGGAGCTGTTTTTT. The full variable domain, its missing parts supplied by reference TRBV30 and TRBJ2-2, is SQTIHQWPATLVQPVGSPLSLECTVEGTSNPNLYWYRQAAGRGLQLLFYSVGIGQISSEVPQNLSASRPQDRQFILSSKKLLLSDSGFYLCAWSSGGSTGELFFGEGSRLTVL.

The chain couples TRBV27 to TRBJ2-1, with 16 bases aligning to TRBD2. Losses at the gene ends were 6 bases for V and 8 bases for J; bases not matched to a gene: 4. Per the germline V gene, CDR1 is MNHEY and CDR2 is SMNVEV (reference sequence). This CDR3 spans 15 amino acids. The CDR3 region has the DNA TGTGCCAGCAGACTCGGGACTAGCGGGAGGGATGAGCAGTTCTTC. It translates to CASRLGTSGRDEQFF.

The CDR3 DNA sequence: TGTGCCAGCAGTCGACTTTTGGGGGCGGGAGGTGCCTACGAGCAGTACTTC. It codes for CASSRLLGAGGAYEQYF. The chain joins TRBV27 to TRBJ2-7; TRBD2 aligns across 8 bases. The trim removed 5 bases at V and 2 bases at J, leaving 14 bases unmatched. This CDR3 region has 17 residues. The germline V gene encodes CDR1 MNHEY and CDR2 SMNVEV (reference sequence).

This chain uses TRBV7-6 with TRBJ1-4; weak D call: TRBD1 (5 bases). In germline, CDR1 is SGHVS, CDR2 FNYEAQ. The CDR3 consists of 15 residues. The V end lost 5 bases, the J end lost 0 bases, and 10 bases lay between the germline ends. CDR3 in DNA: TGTGCCAGCAGCGTGCGGGGGACAACTAATGAAAAACTGTTTTTT. Translating gives CASSVRGTTNEKLFF.

This chain uses TRBV28 with TRBJ1-2; D unclear. The CDR3 loop spans 13 amino acids. Germline CDR1 is MDHEN and CDR2 is SYDVKM. V lost 6 bases, J lost 8 bases, and 16 bases lay in between. DNA of the CDR3: TGTGCCAGCAGCCTCCCCGCCTCCGGGGGCTACACCTTC. It translates to CASSLPASGGYTF.

The V and J genes are TRBV27 and TRBJ2-2, with D tentatively TRBD2 (6 bases). CDR3 length equals 14 residues. CDR1 MNHEY and CDR2 SMNVEV come from the germline V gene (reference sequence). V was clipped by 3 bases and J by 4 bases, with 9 bases between them. The CDR3 is CASSLSGSTGELFF. The CDR3 DNA follows: TGTGCCAGCAGTTTGTCCGGGAGCACCGGGGAGCTGTTTTTT.

This clone has only a few counts. The rearrangement links TRBV7-2 to TRBJ2-7; D remains ambiguous. In germline, CDR1 is SGHTA, CDR2 FQGNSA. This CDR3 is 12 amino acids long. Trimming stripped 5 bases from V and 3 bases from J, with 8 bases between. The CDR3 here is CASSSIFYEQYF. The CDR3 region has the DNA TGTGCCAGCAGCAGCATTTTCTACGAGCAGTACTTC. The full variable domain, completed using reference TRBV7-2 and TRBJ2-7, is GAGVSQSPSNKVTEKGKDVELRCDPISGHTALYWYRQSLGQGLEFLIYFQGNSAPDKSGLPSDRFSAERTGGSVSTLTIQRTQQEDSAVYLCASSSIFYEQYFGPGTRLTVT.

This clone was observed a handful of times. CDR3 DNA sequence: TGTGCCAGCAGCGTAGATCGGTTGAGAGGGGGGGAGGCCTATGGCTACACCTTC. The encoded protein is CASSVDRLRGGEAYGYTF. The J gene is TRBJ1-2, the V gene TRBV9; maybe TRBD1 (6 bases). The germline V gene encodes CDR1 SGDLS and CDR2 YYNGEE. The V end was cut by 0 bases, the J end by 4 bases, with 22 bases between. CDR3 size: 18 residues.

The rearrangement links TRBV6-5 to TRBJ2-7, with 7 bases fitting TRBD2. V shed 0 bases, J shed 1 base, and the junction held 6 bases outside the gene matches. There are 16 residues in the CDR3. Per germline, CDR1 MNHEY and CDR2 SVGAGI. CDR3 sequence reads: CASSYSSGLPSYEQYF. The CDR3 DNA reads TGTGCCAGCAGTTACTCCTCGGGACTACCATCCTACGAGCAGTACTTC.

The chain combines TRBV10-3 with TRBJ1-6, with D perhaps TRBD1 (6 bases). In germline, CDR1 is ENHRY, CDR2 SYGVKD. The CDR3 covers 15 residues. V was shortened by 2 bases and J by 8 bases, with 13 bases between the two germline ends. This chain's CDR3 is CAISERAGVDSPLHF. The CDR3 bases are TGTGCCATCAGTGAGAGGGCAGGGGTCGATTCACCCCTCCACTTT.